In its sample, the clone carrying this TCR beta chain was seen once. Its antigen is undetermined. It was across several immunoSEQ plates that each subset's genomic DNA was evenly split. This table comes from immunoSEQ multiplex PCR, and its TCRdb copy is limited to in-frame clones, with some not included. There are about 2.4 million clones in the sample; more than 90% occur only once, and over 0.12% lies in the top ten. This CDR3 has 13 residues. V was pared by 2 bases and J by 12 bases, with 13 bases between. In germline, CDR1 is MDHEN, CDR2 SYDVKM. This sample was included in a study of shared clonotypes between healthy human individuals. Study observations and caveats: Clonotype sharing across several donors was observed for 4% to 5.5% of naive CD4 clonotypes. Rarefaction exposed incomplete sorted-subset sequencing despite large depth.

The chain links TRBV28 to TRBJ1-4; D may be TRBD1 (6 bases). The sequence came from a young man in good health. Sequencing was done on a sample of naive CD4+ T cells sorted from blood. Specified subset: CD45RA+ positively selected. The CDR3, as DNA: TGTGCCAGCAGTTTACAGGGGCTCAGGGAACTGTTTTTT. Its translation: CASSLQGLRELFF.